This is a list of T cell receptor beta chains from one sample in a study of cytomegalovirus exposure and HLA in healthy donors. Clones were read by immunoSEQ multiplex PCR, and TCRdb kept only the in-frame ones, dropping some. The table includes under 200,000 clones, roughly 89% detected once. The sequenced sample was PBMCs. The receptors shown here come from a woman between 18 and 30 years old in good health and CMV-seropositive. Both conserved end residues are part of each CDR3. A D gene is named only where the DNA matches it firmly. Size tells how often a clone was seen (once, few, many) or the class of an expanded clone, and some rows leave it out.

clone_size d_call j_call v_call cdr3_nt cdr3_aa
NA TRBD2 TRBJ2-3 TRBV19 TGTGCCAGTAGTCCTCGGACTAGCGGGGGGTTGACAGATACGCAGTATTTT CASSPRTSGGLTDTQYF
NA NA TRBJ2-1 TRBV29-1 TGCAGCGTTGAAGACCCAATCGGTGGTGAAGGCCAGGGGACCAACAATGAGCAGTTCTTC CSVEDPIGGEGQGTNNEQFF
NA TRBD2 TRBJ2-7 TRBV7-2 TGTGCCAGCAGCTCGGGAGGGGGGGTTTCCTACGAGCAGTACTTC CASSSGGGVSYEQYF
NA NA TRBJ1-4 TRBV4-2 TGTGCCAGCAGCCACTACGACAGATCAACTAATGAAAAACTGTTTTTT CASSHYDRSTNEKLFF
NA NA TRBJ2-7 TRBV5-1 TGCGCCAGCAGCTCCCCCTCGGTGGGGGCCTCCTACGAGCAGTACTTC CASSSPSVGASYEQYF
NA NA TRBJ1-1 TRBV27 TGTGCCAGCAGTTTAGAACAGCTGAACACTGAAGCTTTCTTT CASSLEQLNTEAFF
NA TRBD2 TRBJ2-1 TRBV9 TGTGCCAGCAGCGTAATAACTAGCGGGCACAATGAGCAGTTCTTC CASSVITSGHNEQFF
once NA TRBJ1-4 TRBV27 TGTGCCAGGATAAAAGGGGGACCGAATGAAAAACTGTTTTTT CARIKGGPNEKLFF
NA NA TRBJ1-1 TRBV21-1 TGTGCCAGCAGCATCCTCGGAGGAAGGGACACTGAAGCTTTCTTT CASSILGGRDTEAFF
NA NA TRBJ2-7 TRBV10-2 TGCGCCAGCACCCACTTAAGCTCCTACGAGCAGTACTTC CASTHLSSYEQYF
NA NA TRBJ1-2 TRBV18 TGTGCCAGCTCACCCACAGGAACCCCTAACTATGGCTACACCTTC CASSPTGTPNYGYTF
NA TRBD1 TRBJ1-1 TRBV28 TGTGCCAGCAGGGCAGGGGGCCGCATTACTGAAGCTTTCTTT CASRAGGRITEAFF
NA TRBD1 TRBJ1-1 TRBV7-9 TGTGCCAGCAGCCCTAAAGACAGGGGGACTGAAGCTTTCTTT CASSPKDRGTEAFF
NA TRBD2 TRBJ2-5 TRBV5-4 TGTGCCAGCAGCTTTAGCGGGGGGCCAGAGACCCAGTACTTC CASSFSGGPETQYF
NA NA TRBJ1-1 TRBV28 TGTGCCAGCAGTTTAGAGAGAGGGTACACTGAAGCTTTCTTT CASSLERGYTEAFF
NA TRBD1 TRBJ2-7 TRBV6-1 TGTGCCAGCAGTGTTCCCCCCGGACAGGGGGCCTACGAGCAGTACTTC CASSVPPGQGAYEQYF
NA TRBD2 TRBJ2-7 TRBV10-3 TGTGCCATCTCAGGACTAGCGGGATTGCACGAGCAGTACTTC CAISGLAGLHEQYF
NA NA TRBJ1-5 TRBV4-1 TGCGCCAGCAGCCGAGACGGGGGGGGTGGCAATCAGCCCCAGCATTTT CASSRDGGGGNQPQHF
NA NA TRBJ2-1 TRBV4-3 TGCGCCAGCAGCCAAGATAGACTAATAAACTCCTACAATGAGCAGTTCTTC CASSQDRLINSYNEQFF
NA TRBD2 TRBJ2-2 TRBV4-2 TGTGCCAGCAGCCAAGATTCTAGCGGGGGGCCCGGGGAGCTGTTTTTT CASSQDSSGGPGELFF